This T cell receptor beta chain was captured in a study of cytomegalovirus exposure and HLA in healthy donors. General study findings and limits: Likely technical artifact: a cluster of highly shared sequence variants. Previously analyzed data showed that most TCR beta V segments were productive at a frequency of about 90% or about 30%.

The PCR was carried out with 60 Vbeta primers and 13 Jbeta primers. Using immunoSEQ multiplex PCR, the repertoire was profiled, and TCRdb retains in-frame clones only, with some absent. The table has 65,000 to 70,000 clones, 55% to 75% seen once. Note on this clone: Its matching antigen is unknown. Its ends do not fully match the called genes, so a read error is possible.

Germline V gives CDR1 SGHRS, CDR2 YFSETQ. The CDR3 has 13 amino acids. The chain links TRBV5-1 to TRBJ1-2; 8 nucleotides line up with TRBD1. The specimen sequenced was PBMCs. This sequence originates from a woman in her 30s in good health and CMV-seronegative. The CDR3 region has the DNA TGCGCCAGCAGCTTGCGGTCAGGGGGCGAGGCTATCTTC. This translates into CASSLRSGGEAIF.